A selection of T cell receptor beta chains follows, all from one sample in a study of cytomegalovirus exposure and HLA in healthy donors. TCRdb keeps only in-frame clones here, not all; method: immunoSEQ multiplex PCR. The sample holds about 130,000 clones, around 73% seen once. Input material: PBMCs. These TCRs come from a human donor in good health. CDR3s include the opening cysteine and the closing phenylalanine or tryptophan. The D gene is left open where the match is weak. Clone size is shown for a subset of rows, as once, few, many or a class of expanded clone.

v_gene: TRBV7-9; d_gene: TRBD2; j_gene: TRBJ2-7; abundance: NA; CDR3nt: TGTGCCAGCAGCGCGGGGACTAGCGGGAGGGCCTACGAGCAGTACTTC; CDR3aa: CASSAGTSGRAYEQYF
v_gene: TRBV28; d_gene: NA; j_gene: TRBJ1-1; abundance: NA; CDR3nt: TGTGCCAGCAGTCGTGTTACTGAAGCTTTCTTT; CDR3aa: CASSRVTEAFF
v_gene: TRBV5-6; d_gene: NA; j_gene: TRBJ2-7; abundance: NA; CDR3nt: TGTGCCAGCAGCCTCCCCGGCGGTACAAACTACGAGCAGTACTTC; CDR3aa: CASSLPGGTNYEQYF
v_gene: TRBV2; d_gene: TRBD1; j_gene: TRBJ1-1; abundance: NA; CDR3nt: TGTGCCAGCAGCCAGGGGGCGAGGGGCACCGAAGCTTTCTTT; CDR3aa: CASSQGARGTEAFF
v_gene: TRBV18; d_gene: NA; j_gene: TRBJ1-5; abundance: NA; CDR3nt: TGTGCCAGCTCAGGGGGAGGAGGGGCCAATCAGCCCCAGCATTTT; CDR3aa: CASSGGGGANQPQHF
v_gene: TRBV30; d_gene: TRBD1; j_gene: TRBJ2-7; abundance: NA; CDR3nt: TGTGCCTGGGGGGGACAGGGACGGGACGAGCAGTACTTC; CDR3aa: CAWGGQGRDEQYF
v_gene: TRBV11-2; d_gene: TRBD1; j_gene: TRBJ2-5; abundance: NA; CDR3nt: TGTGCCAGCAGCTCCCCTAGGACAGGGCGAGGGGAGACCCAGTACTTC; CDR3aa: CASSSPRTGRGETQYF
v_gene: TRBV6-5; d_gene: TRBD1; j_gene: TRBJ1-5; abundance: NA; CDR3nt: TGTGCCAGCAGTAGACAGGGTGGGGGTCAGCCCCAGCATTTT; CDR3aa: CASSRQGGGQPQHF
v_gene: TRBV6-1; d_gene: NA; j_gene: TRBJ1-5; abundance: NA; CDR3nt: TGTGCCAGCAGTGAAGCGCCTAATGTCCCAGGGTCCCATTTT; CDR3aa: CASSEAPNVPGSHF
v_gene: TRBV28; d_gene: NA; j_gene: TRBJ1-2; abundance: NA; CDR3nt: TGTGCCAGCAGTTGGGATCTGAGGGTACCTAACTATGGCTACACCTTC; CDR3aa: CASSWDLRVPNYGYTF
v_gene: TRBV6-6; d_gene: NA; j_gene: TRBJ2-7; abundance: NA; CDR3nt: TGTGCCAGCAGTATCAGTGGGCACGAGCAGTACTTC; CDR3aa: CASSISGHEQYF
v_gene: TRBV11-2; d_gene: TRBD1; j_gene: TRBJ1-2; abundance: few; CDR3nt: TGTGCCAGCAGATCAACAGGGGGTGGCTATGGCTACACCTTC; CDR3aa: CASRSTGGGYGYTF
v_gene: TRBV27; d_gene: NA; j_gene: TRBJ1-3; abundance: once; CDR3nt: TGTGCCAGCAGTTTAGCGGGGACTGGAAACACCATATATTTT; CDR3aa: CASSLAGTGNTIYF
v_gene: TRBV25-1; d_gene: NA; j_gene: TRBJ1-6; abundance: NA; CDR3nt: TGTGCCAGCAGTGCCGGTATGACGGGTTCACCCCTCCACTTT; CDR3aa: CASSAGMTGSPLHF
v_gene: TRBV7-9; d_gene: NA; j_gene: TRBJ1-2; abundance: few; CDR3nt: TGTGCCAGCAGCGCAATACAGGGCCTAGATGGCTACACCTTC; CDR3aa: CASSAIQGLDGYTF
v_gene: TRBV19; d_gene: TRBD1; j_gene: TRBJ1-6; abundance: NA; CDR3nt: TGTGCCAGTACTCAAGGACAGGGGTATTCACCCCTCCACTTT; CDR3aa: CASTQGQGYSPLHF
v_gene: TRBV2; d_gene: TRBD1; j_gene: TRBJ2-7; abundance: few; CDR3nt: TGTGCCAGCAGTGAAACAGGGGTATCCTACGAGCAGTACTTC; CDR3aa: CASSETGVSYEQYF
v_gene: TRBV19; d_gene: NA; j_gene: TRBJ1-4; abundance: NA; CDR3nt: TGTGCCAGTAGTATCAACACCCTTAATGAAAAACTGTTTTTT; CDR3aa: CASSINTLNEKLFF
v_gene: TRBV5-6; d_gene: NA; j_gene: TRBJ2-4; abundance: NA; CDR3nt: TGTGCCAGCAGCTTGGGAGGAAACATTCAGTACTTC; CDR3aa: CASSLGGNIQYF
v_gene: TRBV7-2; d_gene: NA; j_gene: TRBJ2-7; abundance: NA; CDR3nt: TGTGCCAGCAGCAAACAGGGTTTGGAGCAGTACTTC; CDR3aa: CASSKQGLEQYF
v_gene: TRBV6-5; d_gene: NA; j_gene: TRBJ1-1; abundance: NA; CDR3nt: TGTGCCAGCAGTTCACCAGTCTCGAACACTGAAGCTTTCTTT; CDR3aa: CASSSPVSNTEAFF
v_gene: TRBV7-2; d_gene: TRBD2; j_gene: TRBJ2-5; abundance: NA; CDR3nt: TGTGCCAGCAGCCATGGGAGGGATTCCCCTGCGTACTTC; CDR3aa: CASSHGRDSPAYF
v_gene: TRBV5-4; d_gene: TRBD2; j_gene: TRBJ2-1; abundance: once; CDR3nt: TGTGCCAGCAGCAGGATGACTAGCGGTTACAATGAGCAGTTCTTC; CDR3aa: CASSRMTSGYNEQFF
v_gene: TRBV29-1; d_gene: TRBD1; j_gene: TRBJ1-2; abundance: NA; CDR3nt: TGCAGCGGACAGGGGGGGGATGGCTACACCTTC; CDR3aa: CSGQGGDGYTF
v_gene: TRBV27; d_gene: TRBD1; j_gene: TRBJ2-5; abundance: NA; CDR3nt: TGTGCCAGCAGCAGGGGACAGGGGGCTCGGGAGCAGTACTTC; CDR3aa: CASSRGQGAREQYF
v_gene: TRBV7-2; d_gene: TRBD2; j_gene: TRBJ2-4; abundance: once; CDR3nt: TGTGCCAGCAGCTTAGCGCCGGGGGGGCCGGAAAACATTCAGTACTTC; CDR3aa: CASSLAPGGPENIQYF
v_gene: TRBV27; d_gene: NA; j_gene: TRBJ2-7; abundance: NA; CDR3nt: TGTGCCAGCAGTCCCGGCGGGGCTGCCTCCTACGAGCAGTACTTC; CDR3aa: CASSPGGAASYEQYF
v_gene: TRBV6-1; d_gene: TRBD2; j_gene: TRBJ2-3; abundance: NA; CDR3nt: TGTGCCAGCAGTGCCCTAGCGGGAGGTTCGGATACGCAGTATTTT; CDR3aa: CASSALAGGSDTQYF
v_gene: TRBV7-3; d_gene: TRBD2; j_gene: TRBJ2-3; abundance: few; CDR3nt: TGTGCCAGCAGCGCGACTAGCGGGGGGACAGATACGCAGTATTTT; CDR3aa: CASSATSGGTDTQYF
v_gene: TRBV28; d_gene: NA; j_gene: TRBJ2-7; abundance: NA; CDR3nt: TGTGCCAGCACCAGGGCCCCGTACGAGCAGTACTTC; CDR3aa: CASTRAPYEQYF
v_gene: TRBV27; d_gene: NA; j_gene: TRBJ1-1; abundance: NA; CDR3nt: TGTGCCAGCACCCGGTTGGGCAGAGTGAACACTGAAGCTTTCTTT; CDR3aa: CASTRLGRVNTEAFF
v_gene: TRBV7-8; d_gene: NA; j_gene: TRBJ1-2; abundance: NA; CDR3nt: TGTGCCAGCAGCTTTAATGTCTTAGTCTTAAGTACCTATGGCTACACCTTC; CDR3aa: CASSFNVLVLSTYGYTF
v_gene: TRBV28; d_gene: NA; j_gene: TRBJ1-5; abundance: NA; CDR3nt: TGTGCCAGCAGTTGGTCCGGGCCCCAGCATTTT; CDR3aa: CASSWSGPQHF
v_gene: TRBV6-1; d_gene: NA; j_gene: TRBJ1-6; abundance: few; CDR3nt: TGTGCCAGCAGTGAACGGATAGGGGGTTATAATTCACCCCTCCACTTT; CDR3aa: CASSERIGGYNSPLHF
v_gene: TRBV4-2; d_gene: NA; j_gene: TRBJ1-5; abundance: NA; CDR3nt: TGTGCCAGCAGCCAAGACACTGGACAGCGACTTGGGCCCCAGCATTTT; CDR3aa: CASSQDTGQRLGPQHF
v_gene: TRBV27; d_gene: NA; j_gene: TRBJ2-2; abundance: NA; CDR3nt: TGTGCCAGCAGTTTAGCCAGGGGCACGAACACCGGGGAGCTGTTTTTT; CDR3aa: CASSLARGTNTGELFF
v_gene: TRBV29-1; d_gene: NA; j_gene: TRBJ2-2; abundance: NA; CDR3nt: TGCAGCGTGGGGGGGACAGGCGCGAACACCGGGGAGCTGTTTTTT; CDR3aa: CSVGGTGANTGELFF
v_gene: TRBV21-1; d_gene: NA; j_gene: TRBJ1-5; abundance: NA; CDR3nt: TGTGCCAGCAGCGGTGAGACAGGGGGCTTACAGCCCCAGCATTTT; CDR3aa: CASSGETGGLQPQHF
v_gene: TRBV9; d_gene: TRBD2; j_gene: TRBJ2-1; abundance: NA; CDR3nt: TGTGCCAGCAGCCCTAGCGGGAGTGGGAGGGATGAGCAGTTCTTC; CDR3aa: CASSPSGSGRDEQFF
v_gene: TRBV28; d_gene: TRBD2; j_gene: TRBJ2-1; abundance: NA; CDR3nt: TGTGCCAGCAGTTTGTTTGCTAGCGGGAGAGATGAGCAGTTCTTC; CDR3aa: CASSLFASGRDEQFF
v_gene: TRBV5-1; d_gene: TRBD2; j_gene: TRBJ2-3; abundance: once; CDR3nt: TGCGCCAGCAGAAAAGCGGGAGCGGGCACAGATACGCAGTATTTT; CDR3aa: CASRKAGAGTDTQYF
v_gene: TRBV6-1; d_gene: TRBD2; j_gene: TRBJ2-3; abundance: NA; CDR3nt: TGTGCCAGCCGGGAGGGGCGGGGCCCGCAGTATTTT; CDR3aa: CASREGRGPQYF
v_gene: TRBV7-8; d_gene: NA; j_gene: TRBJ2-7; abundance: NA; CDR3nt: TGTGCCAGCAGAACACGCAGGGGCGAGCAGTACTTC; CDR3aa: CASRTRRGEQYF
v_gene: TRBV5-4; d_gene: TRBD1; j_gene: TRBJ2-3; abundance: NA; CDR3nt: TGTGCCAGCAGCTTTTCGACAGGGGATACTAGCACAGATACGCAGTATTTT; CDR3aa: CASSFSTGDTSTDTQYF
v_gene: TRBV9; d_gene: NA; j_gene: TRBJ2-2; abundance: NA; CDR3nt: TGTGCCAGCAGACAGGCCACGCAGGGCGGGGAGCTGTTTTTT; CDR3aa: CASRQATQGGELFF
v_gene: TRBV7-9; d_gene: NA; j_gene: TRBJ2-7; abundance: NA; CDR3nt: TGTGCCAGCAGCTCCATCGGGACTGGCGGTTCCTACGAGCAGTACTTC; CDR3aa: CASSSIGTGGSYEQYF